One and the same sample provided the 15 T cell receptor beta chains below, sequenced in a study of blood T cell repertoires in COVID-19. The data were produced by immunoSEQ multiplex PCR, yet TCRdb's version contains in-frame clones alone and is incomplete. This sample carries more than 35,000 clones, around 89% of them seen once, and the ten largest clones take about 10%. The sequenced material came from peripheral blood. These receptors were collected from a man aged 25-40 years with active or convalescent COVID-19.

The rearrangement uses TRBV10-3 and TRBJ2-1; TRBD2 matches at 9 bases. Germline CDR1 is ENHRY and CDR2 is SYGVKD. The CDR3 length is 20 residues. The V gene end was trimmed by 5 bases and the J gene end by 0 bases; junction bases not matched to a gene: 17. CDR3 amino acids: CAISSNPRGSGGISYNEQFF. In nucleotides, the CDR3 is TGTGCCATCAGTAGCAACCCTCGGGGTAGCGGGGGCATCTCCTACAATGAGCAGTTCTTC.

The CDR3 sequence: CASIGRDRHEQYF. The CDR3 DNA sequence: TGTGCCAGCATCGGCAGGGATCGGCACGAGCAGTACTTC. This chain connects TRBV2 to TRBJ2-7, with a weak D call TRBD1 (5 bases). The germline V gene encodes CDR1 SNHLY and CDR2 FYNNEI. V gave up 7 bases and J gave up 5 bases, with 15 bases separating them. The CDR3 consists of 13 residues.

The V gene is TRBV25-1, the J gene TRBJ1-6; tentatively, D is TRBD1 (5 bases). CDR3 length: 13 residues. The V end was cut by 1 base, the J end by 8 bases, with 6 bases between. CDR1 and CDR2 from the germline V gene are MGHDK and SYGVNS. CDR3 sequence: CASSEWGYSPLHF. The CDR3 nucleotides read TGTGCCAGCAGTGAATGGGGCTATTCACCCCTCCACTTT.

This clone is a singleton in its sample. The chain links TRBV10-2 to TRBJ2-5; TRBD2 agrees at 9 bases. The junction had 8 bases not matched to a gene; V was cut back by 2 bases and J by 7 bases. This CDR3 has 15 residues. Germline V gives CDR1 WSHSY, CDR2 SAAADI. This chain's CDR3 is CASSEGSGGFVTQYF. CDR3 nucleotide sequence: TGCGCCAGCAGTGAGGGTAGCGGGGGTTTTGTGACCCAGTACTTC.

The chain joins TRBV7-9 to TRBJ2-1; TRBD2 might be the D (5 bases). The CDR3 contains 16 residues. V was pared by 4 bases and J by 1 base, with 14 bases between. Per germline, CDR1 SEHNR and CDR2 FQNEAQ (reference sequence). The CDR3 coding sequence is TGTGCCAGCAGCTCCCGGACGGGGAAATCCTACAATGAGCAGTTCTTC. Protein product: CASSSRTGKSYNEQFF.

The chain carries TRBV19 and TRBJ1-4, with a possible D match to TRBD1 (6 bases). CDR1 and CDR2 (germline): LNHDA, SQIVND (reference sequence). Trimming stripped 7 bases from V and 7 bases from J, with 16 bases between. The CDR3 totals 14 residues. The CDR3 loop reads CASTNRERSEKLFF. The CDR3, as DNA: TGTGCCAGTACGAACAGGGAAAGAAGTGAAAAACTGTTTTTT.

In its sample, this clone was seen a few times. V usage is TRBV3-1 (or the pseudogene TRBV3-2) and J usage is TRBJ1-6; 11 nucleotides match TRBD1. The germline gives CDR1 LGHDT, CDR2 YNNKEL (reference sequence). The CDR3 extends over 15 amino acids. Trimming removed 4 bases from V and 7 bases from J; junction bases left unmatched: 3. CDR3 DNA sequence: TGTGCCAGCAGCCCCCGGGACAGGGGGAATTCACCCCTCCACTTT. Protein sequence: CASSPRDRGNSPLHF.

The chain is built from TRBV5-4 and TRBJ1-2; D gene ambiguous. Deletions cut 0 bases from V and 5 bases from J, with 5 bases between. Germline V gene sequence: CDR1 SGHNT, CDR2 YYREEE (reference sequence). The CDR3 consists of 12 residues. CDR3 sequence (DNA): TGTGCCAGCAGCTTGGGAGTATATGGCTACACCTTC. It codes for CASSLGVYGYTF.

The rearrangement uses TRBV28 and TRBJ1-1, with 9 bases aligning to TRBD1. The germline V gene has CDR1 MDHEN and CDR2 SYDVKM. V was clipped by 7 bases and J by 5 bases; unmatched bases: 11. The CDR3 contains 15 residues. CDR3 DNA: TGTGCCAGCACCACAGGGGGCGCGGGTAGGACTGAAGCTTTCTTT. This gives the protein CASTTGGAGRTEAFF.

In nucleotides, the CDR3 is TGTGCCAGCAGCGCCCGGGACAATAACTATGGCTACACCTTC. It specifies CASSARDNNYGYTF. V usage is TRBV11-2 and J usage is TRBJ1-2, with a tentative D call TRBD1 (6 bases). V lost 5 bases, J lost 1 base, and 11 bases lay in between. The length of the CDR3 is 14 residues. The germline V gene has CDR1 SGHAT and CDR2 FQNNGV. Complete variable domain (other parts from reference TRBV11-2 and TRBJ1-2): EAGVAQSPRYKIIEKRQSVAFWCNPISGHATLYWYQQILGQGPKLLIQFQNNGVVDDSQLPKDRFSAERLKGVDSTLKIQPAKLEDSAVYLCASSARDNNYGYTFGSGTRLTVV.

This clone was seen only once. The CDR3 DNA reads as TGTGCCAGCAGTGAATTTAGCGGGAGCTACAATGAGCAGTTCTTC. Its protein product is CASSEFSGSYNEQFF. This sequence joins TRBV2 and TRBJ2-1; 9 bases map to TRBD2. Germline CDR1 and CDR2: SNHLY and FYNNEI. This CDR3 spans 15 amino acids. The V and J ends lost 2 bases and 3 bases, in that order; junction bases with no gene match: 2.

This rearrangement joins TRBV29-1 to TRBJ2-1; TRBD2 agrees at 13 bases. Germline V gives CDR1 SQVTM, CDR2 ANQGSEA. With 4 bases clipped from V and 8 bases from J, the junction kept 11 bases outside the gene matches. The CDR3 is 16 amino acids. CDR3 sequence reads: CSVGGTSGNLKDEQFF. As DNA, the CDR3 is TGCAGCGTTGGAGGGACTAGCGGGAACCTAAAGGATGAGCAGTTCTTC.

This chain links TRBV7-9 with TRBJ2-5; 7 bases match TRBD1. The V segment lost 0 bases and the J segment 2 bases; nucleotides outside the gene matches: 3. The germline V gene has CDR1 SEHNR and CDR2 FQNEAQ (reference sequence). The CDR3 runs to 15 residues. CDR3 sequence (DNA): TGTGCCAGCAGCTTAGCGACAGGGACGCAAGAGACCCAGTACTTC. Protein sequence: CASSLATGTQETQYF.

The rearrangement uses TRBV5-1 and TRBJ2-5, with D tentatively TRBD2 (6 bases). This CDR3 has 17 residues. Germline assignment: CDR1 SGHRS and CDR2 YFSETQ. Deletions cut 3 bases from V and 7 bases from J, with 25 bases between. This CDR3 is CASSSAGRGDGDVTQYF. The CDR3 coding sequence is TGCGCCAGCAGCTCCGCTGGGCGCGGGGACGGGGATGTGACCCAGTACTTC.

The chain has TRBV5-1 and TRBJ2-2; D is undetermined. V lost 1 base, J lost 3 bases, and 4 bases lay in between. Germline CDR1 and CDR2: SGHRS and YFSETQ. The CDR3 sequence is 13 residues long. The CDR3 loop is CASSLQDTGELFF. The CDR3 coding sequence is TGCGCCAGCAGCTTGCAGGACACCGGGGAGCTGTTTTTT.